The subject of this entry is one T cell receptor beta chain. Its antigen remains unidentified. One junction end disagrees with the germline gene, perhaps due to a read error. The record originates from a study of Graves' ophthalmopathy and Graves' hyperthyroidism. Whole-study context: Ahead of any treatment, peripheral blood was obtained at the initial diagnosis. Study outcomes and limitations: Detected in blood as well were most expanded thyroid clonotypes with frequency above 0.001.

Patients with other autoimmune diseases, uncontrolled infections, pregnancy or lactation were excluded. PBMCs originated in less than 11 ml of fresh peripheral blood. Researchers took RNA transcripts and amplified TCR beta CDR3 regions from them. HTBI primers primed a first-round RT-PCR, and a second-round multiplex PCR followed. In TCRdb, the multiplex PCR reads were re-called with MiXCR into one record per CDR3 protein. Among 200,000 to 250,000 distinct CDR3 sequences, about 32% were seen once, and the ten largest hold about 8.2%. CDR1 KGHDR and CDR2 SFDVKD come from the germline V gene. The CDR3 contains 13 residues.

This chain links TRBV24-1 with TRBJ2-5, with D perhaps matching TRBD1 (6 bases). The material sequenced was peripheral blood. This TCR came from a man aged 50 to 60 with Graves' ophthalmopathy. The CDR3 reads CATSGDTQETQCF. In nucleotides, the CDR3 is TGTGCCACCAGTGGGGACACCCAAGAGACCCAGTGCTTC.